This is a list of T cell receptor beta chains from one sample in a study of response to subunit inactivated influenza vaccine. MiXCR, applied by TCRdb to the RT-PCR reads, yields one record per CDR3 protein. The sample yields approximately 570,000 distinct CDR3 sequences, 6% to 9% seen once. The source material was PBMCs from blood, sampled around 25 months after vaccination. The receptors shown here come from a man aged 50-75 years who received an inactivated influenza vaccine. Each CDR3 is given with its conserved first and last residue. A D gene is named only where the DNA matches it firmly. A row's size may be missing; if present it is once, few, many or a size class.

>14|TRBJ2-1|TRBV20-1|.|few
CSARTAASYNEQFF
TGCAGTGCTAGAACAGCGGCCTCCTACAATGAGCAGTTCTTC
>17|TRBJ2-1|TRBV20-1|TRBD2|many
CSARDLAGDSSYNEQFF
TGCAGTGCTAGAGATCTAGCGGGGGATAGCTCCTACAATGAGCAGTTCTTC
>13|TRBJ1-1|TRBV5-1|.|many
CASSTGQGTEAFF
TGCGCCAGCAGCACCGGACAAGGCACTGAAGCTTTCTTT
>13|TRBJ1-1|TRBV12-3/TRBV12-4|.|many
CASSRTGSTEAFF
TGTGCCAGCAGTCGTACAGGGAGCACTGAAGCTTTCTTT
>14|TRBJ2-3|TRBV29-1|TRBD2|many
CSGSSGGSTDTQYF
TGCAGCGGGTCTAGCGGGGGTAGCACAGATACGCAGTATTTT
>12|TRBJ2-7|TRBV5-4|.|many
CASSPSRGEQYF
TGTGCCAGCAGCCCCTCCCGGGGGGAGCAGTACTTC
>17|TRBJ2-3|TRBV10-3|TRBD2|.
CAISVAGGPGTSDTQYF
TGTGCCATCAGTGTAGCGGGGGGGCCAGGGACGTCAGATACGCAGTATTTT
>13|TRBJ1-4|TRBV4-2|.|.
CASSQAPDEKLFF
TGTGCCAGCAGCCAAGCGCCTGACGAAAAACTGTTTTTT
>17|TRBJ2-3|TRBV6-1|.|.
CASSERGPAGLRDTQYF
TGTGCCAGCAGTGAGCGTGGACCAGCGGGTCTCAGAGATACGCAGTATTTT
>17|TRBJ2-3|TRBV4-3|TRBD2|many
CASSLGTSGSRTDTQYF
TGCGCCAGCAGCCTAGGGACTAGCGGGAGCAGGACAGATACGCAGTATTTT
>13|TRBJ1-1|TRBV30|.|few
CAWSSSGFTEAFF
TGTGCCTGGAGTTCGTCGGGGTTCACTGAAGCTTTCTTT
>18|TRBJ2-7|TRBV11-1|.|.
CASSLGLGVGMNLNEQYF
TGTGCCAGCAGCTTAGGGTTAGGAGTGGGGATGAACCTCAACGAGCAGTACTTC
>14|TRBJ1-2|TRBV11-2|.|.
CASSLSRGMEGYTF
TGTGCCAGCAGCTTATCTCGGGGGATGGAAGGCTACACCTTC
>16|TRBJ2-5|TRBV7-2|TRBD2|many
CASSSGLAGGQETQYF
TGTGCCAGCAGCTCCGGACTAGCGGGAGGGCAAGAGACCCAGTACTTC
>13|TRBJ1-1|TRBV7-9|.|.
CASSLYFTGEAFF
TGTGCCAGCAGCTTATATTTTACAGGCGAAGCTTTCTTT
>15|TRBJ2-3|TRBV20-1|TRBD1|many
CSAPRDRVRRDTQYF
TGCAGTGCTCCCCGGGACAGGGTTAGAAGGGATACGCAGTATTTT
>14|TRBJ2-7|TRBV4-2|.|few
CASSQDRGYYEQYF
TGTGCCAGCAGCCAAGATAGGGGTTACTACGAGCAGTACTTC
>14|TRBJ2-2|TRBV2|.|few
CASSDNRNTGELFF
TGTGCCAGCAGTGATAATAGGAACACCGGGGAGCTGTTTTTT
>15|TRBJ2-1|TRBV7-9|.|few
CASSLTGLVGGEQFF
TGTGCCAGCAGCTTGACAGGTTTAGTGGGAGGTGAGCAGTTCTTC
>15|TRBJ1-5|TRBV6-2/TRBV6-3|TRBD1|few
CASTDDRGRNQPQHF
TGTGCCAGCACGGACGACAGGGGAAGGAATCAGCCCCAGCATTTT
>16|TRBJ2-1|TRBV6-2/TRBV6-3|TRBD1|many
CASTSDRVNSYNEQFF
TGTGCCAGCACCTCGGACAGGGTAAACTCCTACAATGAGCAGTTCTTC
>15|TRBJ2-7|TRBV2|TRBD2|many
CASSRLLAGAYEQYF
TGTGCCAGCAGTCGATTACTAGCGGGAGCCTACGAGCAGTACTTC